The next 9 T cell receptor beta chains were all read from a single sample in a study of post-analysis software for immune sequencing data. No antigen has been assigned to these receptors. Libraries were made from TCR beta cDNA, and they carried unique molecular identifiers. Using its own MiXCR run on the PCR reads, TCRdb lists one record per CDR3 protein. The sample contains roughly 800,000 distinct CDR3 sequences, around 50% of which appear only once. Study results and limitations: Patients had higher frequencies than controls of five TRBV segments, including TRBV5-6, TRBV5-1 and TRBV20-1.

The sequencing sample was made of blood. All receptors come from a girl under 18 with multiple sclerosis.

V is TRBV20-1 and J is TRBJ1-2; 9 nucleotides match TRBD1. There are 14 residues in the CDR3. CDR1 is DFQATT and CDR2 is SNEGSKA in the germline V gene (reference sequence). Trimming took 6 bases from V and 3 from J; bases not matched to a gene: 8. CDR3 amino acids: CSAPGTGRDYGYTF. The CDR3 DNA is TGCAGTGCGCCAGGGACAGGGAGAGACTATGGCTACACCTTC.

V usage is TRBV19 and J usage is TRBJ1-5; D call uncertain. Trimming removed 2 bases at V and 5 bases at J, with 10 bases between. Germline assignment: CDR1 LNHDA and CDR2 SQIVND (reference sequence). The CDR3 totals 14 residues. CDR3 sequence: CASSIPQAYQPQHF. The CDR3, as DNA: TGTGCCAGTAGTATACCGCAGGCTTATCAGCCCCAGCATTTT.

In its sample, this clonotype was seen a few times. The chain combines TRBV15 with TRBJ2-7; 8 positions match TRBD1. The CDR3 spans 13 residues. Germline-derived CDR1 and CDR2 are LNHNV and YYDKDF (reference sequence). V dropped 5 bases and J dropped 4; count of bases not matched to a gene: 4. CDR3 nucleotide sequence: TGTGCCACCAGCCGGACAGGGATATACGAGCAGTACTTC. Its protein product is CATSRTGIYEQYF.

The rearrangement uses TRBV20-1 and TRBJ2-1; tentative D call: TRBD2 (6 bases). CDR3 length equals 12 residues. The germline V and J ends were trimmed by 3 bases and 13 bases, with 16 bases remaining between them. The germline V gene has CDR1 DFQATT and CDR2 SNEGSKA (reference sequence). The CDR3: CSARSPGETQFF. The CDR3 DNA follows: TGCAGTGCTAGGTCACCGGGGGAGACCCAGTTCTTC.

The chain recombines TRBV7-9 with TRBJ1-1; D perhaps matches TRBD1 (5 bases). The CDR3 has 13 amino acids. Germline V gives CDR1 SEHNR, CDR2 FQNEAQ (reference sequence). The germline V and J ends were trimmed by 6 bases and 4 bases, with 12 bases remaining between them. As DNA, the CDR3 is TGTGCCAGCAGGAACAGTAGGGGCACTGAAGCTTTCTTT. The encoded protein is CASRNSRGTEAFF. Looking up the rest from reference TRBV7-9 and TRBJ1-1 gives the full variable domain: DTGVSQNPRHKITKRGQNVTFRCDPISEHNRLYWYRQTLGQGPEFLTYFQNEAQLEKSRLLSDRFSAERPKGSFSTLEIQRTEQGDSAMYLCASRNSRGTEAFFGQGTRLTVV.

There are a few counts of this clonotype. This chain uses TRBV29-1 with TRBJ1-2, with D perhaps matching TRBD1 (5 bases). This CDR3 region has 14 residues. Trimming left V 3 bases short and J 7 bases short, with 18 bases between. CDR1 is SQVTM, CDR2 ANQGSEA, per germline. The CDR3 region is CSVDGQGEKCGYTF. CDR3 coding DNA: TGCAGCGTTGATGGGCAGGGAGAAAAGTGTGGCTACACCTTC.

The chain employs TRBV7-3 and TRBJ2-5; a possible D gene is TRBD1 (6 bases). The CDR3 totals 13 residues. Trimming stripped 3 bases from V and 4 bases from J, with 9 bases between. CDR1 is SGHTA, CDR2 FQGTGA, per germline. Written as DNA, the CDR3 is TGTGCCAGCAGCTTGGGACACGCAGAGACCCAGTACTTC. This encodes CASSLGHAETQYF. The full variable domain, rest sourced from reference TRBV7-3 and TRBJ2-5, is GAGVSQTPSNKVTEKGKYVELRCDPISGHTALYWYRQSLGQGPEFLIYFQGTGAADDSGLPNDRFFAVRPEGSVSTLKIQRTERGDSAVYLCASSLGHAETQYFGPGTRLLVL.

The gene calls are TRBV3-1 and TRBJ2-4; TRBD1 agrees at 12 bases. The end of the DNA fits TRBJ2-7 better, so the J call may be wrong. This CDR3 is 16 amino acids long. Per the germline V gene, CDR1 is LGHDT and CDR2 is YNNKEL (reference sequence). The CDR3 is CASSQDIGTGGFEQYF. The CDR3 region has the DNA TGTGCCAGCAGCCAAGATATCGGGACAGGGGGCTTCGAGCAGTACTTC.

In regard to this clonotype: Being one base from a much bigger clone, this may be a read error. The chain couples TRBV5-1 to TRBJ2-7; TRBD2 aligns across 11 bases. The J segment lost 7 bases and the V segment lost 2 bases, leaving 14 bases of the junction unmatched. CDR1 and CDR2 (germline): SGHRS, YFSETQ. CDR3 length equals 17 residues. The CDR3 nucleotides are TGCGCCAGCAGCTTAACTAGCGGGAGTCAAATGTACAATGAGCAGTACTTC. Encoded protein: CASSLTSGSQMYNEQYF.